Each of the 13 T cell receptor beta chains below was sequenced from the same sample in a study of blood T cell repertoires in COVID-19 (dated by TCRdb to the early 2020s). The protocol used for the library was the immunoSEQ multiplex PCR assay. TCRdb carries this immuneACCESS record with in-frame sequences only. Its versions omit some clonotypes, under half of them owing to an unresolved V gene in the studies checked, with the rest unexplained. The sample table lists 300,000 to 350,000 clones, approximately 86% of them with a count of one. 9.5% to 10% of the sample rests with the top ten. Sample: peripheral blood. Source of these receptors: a man aged 25-40 years with COVID-19, enrolled during active disease.

CDR3 sequence: CASSFRDSSTGELFF. In DNA, the CDR3 is TGTGCCAGCAGCTTCCGGGACAGCAGTACCGGGGAGCTGTTTTTT. V usage is TRBV7-8 and J usage is TRBJ2-2; 7 bases map to TRBD1. This CDR3 is 15 amino acids long. Germline lookup yields CDR1 SGHVS and CDR2 FQNEAQ. V lost 3 bases, J lost 5 bases, and 6 bases stayed unmatched.

A remark on this clone: One end of the junction fails to match germline, which may point to a read error. The chain links TRBV7-3 to TRBJ1-6; D not resolved. Germline V gives CDR1 SGHTA, CDR2 FQGTGA. The CDR3 is made up of 15 amino acids. DNA of the CDR3: TGTGCCAGCAACTTAATGGGGAGGAGGAATTCACCCCTCCACTTT. Protein: CASNLMGRRNSPLHF.

The V call is TRBV18, the J call TRBJ2-1; 8 positions match TRBD2. The junction had 7 bases not matched to a gene; V was cut back by 0 bases and J by 3 bases. From germline, CDR1 is KGHSH and CDR2 LQKENI. The CDR3 has 17 amino acids. CDR3 DNA sequence: TGTGCCAGCTCACCACCGGGAACTAGCGGATACTACAATGAGCAGTTCTTC. It encodes CASSPPGTSGYYNEQFF.

The chain carries TRBV15 and TRBJ2-1, with 13 bases lining up with TRBD2. With 6 bases clipped from V and 5 bases from J, the junction kept 10 bases outside the gene matches. The CDR3 runs to 17 residues. The germline CDR1 and CDR2 sequences are LNHNV and YYDKDF (reference sequence). Written as DNA, the CDR3 is TGTGCCACCAGTAAGACGACTAGCGGGGGGCTAGACAATGAGCAGTTCTTC. It yields the protein CATSKTTSGGLDNEQFF.

The CDR3 loop is CASSVRAGTEAFF. CDR3 nucleotides: TGTGCCAGCAGCGTCCGGGCGGGCACTGAAGCTTTCTTT. The rearrangement links TRBV7-9 to TRBJ1-1; no clear D. The CDR3 totals 13 residues. Germline CDR1 is SEHNR and CDR2 is FQNEAQ (reference sequence). V was shortened by 5 bases and J by 4 bases, with 11 bases between the two germline ends.

The genes are TRBV6-6 and TRBJ2-7; 8 bases are shared with TRBD1. CDR3 size: 13 residues. The junction had 4 bases not matched to a gene; V was cut back by 5 bases and J by 4 bases. Germline CDR1 is MNHNY and CDR2 is SVGAGI (reference sequence). Written as DNA, the CDR3 is TGTGCCAGCAGTCGGGACAGGTGGTACGAGCAGTACTTC. It translates to CASSRDRWYEQYF.

CDR3 region: CASSRATGLAGGSTDTQYF. The CDR3 coding sequence is TGTGCCAGCAGCCGTGCAACTGGACTAGCGGGGGGAAGCACAGATACGCAGTATTTT. The gene calls are TRBV3-1 (or the pseudogene TRBV3-2) and TRBJ2-3, with TRBD2 matching 14 bases. The CDR3 totals 19 residues. Germline CDR1 is LGHDT and CDR2 is YNNKEL (reference sequence). V lost 4 bases and J lost 0; bases outside the gene matches: 9.

The chain links TRBV19 to TRBJ1-3, with no clear D. V was clipped by 2 bases and J by 4 bases, with 9 bases between them. Germline V gene data show CDR1 as LNHDA and CDR2 as SQIVND (reference sequence). The CDR3 contains 14 residues. The CDR3 DNA follows: TGTGCCAGTAGTATAACACAGACAGGAAACACCATATATTTT. This codes for CASSITQTGNTIYF.

The rearrangement joins TRBV6-6 to TRBJ1-2, with D possibly matching TRBD1 (6 bases). V was trimmed by 2 bases and J by 3 bases, leaving 10 bases between them. Germline CDR1 reads MNHNY; CDR2 reads SVGAGI (reference sequence). The length of the CDR3 is 14 residues. The CDR3 loop is CASSYGSGDYGYTF. As DNA, the CDR3 is TGTGCCAGCAGTTACGGGTCAGGGGACTATGGCTACACCTTC.

The chain has TRBV19 and TRBJ2-1, with D possibly TRBD2 on 5 matching bases. V lost 3 bases to trimming and J lost 3 bases, with 12 bases between them. The CDR3 is 15 amino acids. Looked up from germline, CDR1 is LNHDA and CDR2 is SQIVND (reference sequence). The CDR3 sequence is CASSMSVGNYNEQFF. In DNA form, the CDR3 reads TGTGCCAGTAGTATGTCGGTCGGGAACTACAATGAGCAGTTCTTC.

This chain's CDR3 is CASSRGLLQYF. DNA for the CDR3: TGTGCCAGCAGCCGCGGGTTGCTTCAGTACTTC. This chain joins TRBV12-3 or TRBV12-4 and TRBJ2-4, with D possibly TRBD2 on 5 matching bases. The CDR3 extends over 11 amino acids. V was trimmed by 6 bases and J by 11 bases, leaving 11 bases between them.

The V and J genes are TRBV15 and TRBJ2-7, with TRBD2 matching 12 bases. CDR1 is LNHNV, CDR2 YYDKDF, per germline (reference sequence). With V trimmed by 5 bases and J by 2 bases, 7 bases remained unmatched. The CDR3 spans 16 residues. The CDR3 is CATSPGGLAGTYEQYF. For the CDR3, the DNA is TGTGCCACCAGCCCCGGCGGACTAGCGGGGACCTACGAGCAGTACTTC.

The chain uses TRBV6-5 and TRBJ1-2, with D possibly matching TRBD1 (5 bases). The CDR3 is 12 residues long. The germline gives CDR1 MNHEY, CDR2 SVGAGI. The V and J ends lost 7 bases and 2 bases respectively, with 8 bases between them. The CDR3 DNA sequence: TGTGCCAGCATGGGGGGGAACTATGGCTACACCTTC. Translation: CASMGGNYGYTF.